This T cell receptor (beta chain) was profiled in a study of T cells in localized non-small cell lung cancer. Using immunoSEQ multiplex PCR, the repertoire was profiled, and TCRdb retains in-frame clones only, with some absent. The sample contains under 25,000 clones, approximately 91% of which appear only once. Study findings and constraints: Of the top 100 tumor clones, median roughly 60 were in adjacent lung, 25 to 35 among its top 100.

About this clone itself: Antigen unknown.

This CDR3 is 14 amino acids long. The germline V and J ends were trimmed by 1 base and 6 bases, with 10 bases remaining between them. Germline loops: CDR1 SGHRS, CDR2 YFSETQ. The TCR sequence derives from a man aged 35 to 69 with stage II squamous cell lung carcinoma. This material consisted of PBMCs, taken before any cancer treatment. The rearrangement links TRBV5-1 to TRBJ2-2, with D perhaps given as TRBD1 or TRBD2 (7 bases each). The CDR3 protein is CASSLSGGAGELFF. Here the CDR3 DNA reads TGCGCCAGCAGCTTGTCAGGGGGGGCCGGGGAGCTGTTTTTT.